This T cell receptor beta chain is from a study of cytomegalovirus exposure and HLA in healthy donors. Study summary: In an early release, HLA-typed donors contributed tens of millions of unique TCR sequences. Study-level results: Analysis performed later found more than 15,000 TCR beta sequences associated with HLA alleles at 0.05 false discovery rate. Among CMV-associated TCR beta chains, most appeared HLA-restricted in a later analysis.

The PCR had 60 Vbeta and 13 Jbeta primers. Generated by immunoSEQ multiplex PCR, the TCRdb table keeps only in-frame clones and is missing some. Among more than 90,000 clones listed, about four fifths were seen once. A word on this clone: As yet, its antigen is unknown.

V lost 3 bases and J lost 2; bases outside the gene matches: 6. The CDR3 runs to 15 residues. Germline V gene sequence: CDR1 SGHRS, CDR2 YFSETQ. The source is a man aged 25 to 40 in good health and CMV-seropositive. Specimen: PBMCs. This chain uses TRBV5-1 with TRBJ2-3, with 7 bases matching TRBD1. CDR3 nucleotides: TGCGCCAGCAGCTCCGGGACAGTCTCCACAGATACGCAGTATTTT. This translates into CASSSGTVSTDTQYF.